The 10 T cell receptor beta chains presented below share a single source sample, sequenced in a study of T cells expressing NK-cell markers. TCRdb re-called the 5' RACE reads and catalogs CDR3 proteins one per entry, DNA excluded. The sample data list 350,000 to 500,000 distinct CDR3 sequences. Sequencing was carried out using blood T cells: a sorted CD56 or NKG2C T cell subset, CD4+ or CD8+ T cells, or bulk PBMC T cells (not recorded which). The receptors were sampled from a woman between 18 and 69 years old in good health.

V is TRBV11-2 and J is TRBJ1-1. The CDR3 consists of 16 residues. The germline V gene encodes CDR1 SGHAT and CDR2 FQNNGV. CDR3 protein: CASSLAATLLDTEAFF.

The CDR3: CASSFAPGGGELFF. The V call is TRBV7-3, the J call TRBJ2-2; the TRBD1 assignment by TCRdb is unverifiable without DNA. The germline CDR1 and CDR2 sequences are SGHTA and FQGTGA. The CDR3 covers 14 residues.

The V call is TRBV10-3, the J call TRBJ2-7; with no DNA, the TCRdb D assignment of TRBD2 cannot be verified. CDR1 and CDR2 (germline): ENHRY, SYGVKD. The CDR3 sequence is 15 residues long. CDR3 region: CAISEFSGLEGEQYF.

This chain connects TRBV4-3 to TRBJ2-1. This CDR3 is built from 13 residues. CDR1 LGHNA and CDR2 YSLEER come from the germline V gene. The CDR3 sequence: CASSQELYNEQFF.

The chain employs TRBV20-1 and TRBJ2-1. Germline V gene data show CDR1 as DFQATT and CDR2 as SNEGSKA (reference sequence). The CDR3 length is 13 residues. The CDR3 protein is CSASRSFGNEQFF.

This chain joins TRBV15 and TRBJ2-1; TCRdb lists TRBD2, though no DNA is available to test this call. The germline V gene has CDR1 LNHNV and CDR2 YYDKDF (reference sequence). The CDR3 covers 15 residues. The CDR3 loop is CATSRGGGPYNEQFF. The full variable domain, its missing parts supplied by reference TRBV15 and TRBJ2-1, is DAMVIQNPRYQVTQFGKPVTLSCSQTLNHNVMYWYQQKSSQAPKLLFHYYDKDFNNEADTPDNFQSRRPNTSFCFLDIRSPGLGDTAMYLCATSRGGGPYNEQFFGPGTRLTVL.

The rearrangement uses TRBV7-9 and TRBJ2-2. CDR1 and CDR2 (germline): SEHNR, FQNEAQ (reference sequence). The CDR3 is made up of 17 amino acids. This chain's CDR3 is CASSLPDDGANTGELFF.

This rearrangement joins TRBV19 to TRBJ1-1; with no DNA, the TCRdb D assignment of TRBD1 cannot be verified. This CDR3 has 13 amino acids. Germline values: CDR1 LNHDA, CDR2 SQIVND (reference sequence). CDR3 sequence: CATSKEGGLEAFF.

This sequence joins TRBV12-3 or TRBV12-4 and TRBJ2-1; lacking DNA, the TRBD2 call made by TCRdb goes unchecked. The CDR3 has 17 amino acids. This CDR3 reads CASGAGTSGSNYNEQFF.

This chain connects TRBV28 to TRBJ2-3; without DNA, the TCRdb call of TRBD2 cannot be checked. The germline CDR1 and CDR2 sequences are MDHEN and SYDVKM. The CDR3 sequence is 17 residues long. CDR3 residues: CASSFGGLRELADTQYF.